The text below deals with one TCR beta chain. This specimen comes from a study of T cell repertoires in cytomegalovirus infection. J was trimmed by 4 bases and V by 4 bases; bases with no gene match: 9. This CDR3 is built from 16 residues. CDR1 is SGHAT and CDR2 is FQDESV in the germline V gene (reference sequence). One entry per CDR3 protein, called by TCRdb with MiXCR from the reads. In the table there are about 490,000 distinct CDR3 sequences, around 27% of which are singletons. This chain joins TRBV11-1 and TRBJ2-2; 7 bases line up with TRBD1. The clonotype comes from a human donor in good health (CMV status not recorded). Some clones in this sample may be carry-over from other donors' samples. Material for sequencing was PBMCs. CDR3 in amino acids: CASSYDRDHPTGELFF. In DNA form, the CDR3 reads TGTGCCAGCAGCTACGACAGGGATCACCCCACCGGGGAGCTGTTTTTT.